Presented here are 12 T cell receptor beta chains from one specimen sequenced in a study of graft-versus-host responses after intestinal transplantation. Libraries were prepared by immunoSEQ multiplex PCR; TCRdb keeps only in-frame clonotypes and omits some of them. Of tens of thousands of clones detected, roughly 94% appear once; the ten largest clones hold around 0.54%. Their target antigens are unknown. The source material was unstimulated CD8+ T cells sorted from spleen or lymph node cells, sampled before intestinal transplant. Every receptor here comes from a human donor who received an intestinal transplant.

The rearrangement links TRBV15 to TRBJ2-7, with 10 bases fitting TRBD2. The CDR3 sequence is 15 residues long. The V and J ends lost 5 bases and 4 bases, in that order; junction bases with no gene match: 8. The germline CDR1 and CDR2 sequences are LNHNV and YYDKDF (reference sequence). The CDR3 region has the DNA TGTGCCACCAGCTATCGACTAGCGGGCGTTTACGAGCAGTACTTC. It is translated as CATSYRLAGVYEQYF.

The gene calls are TRBV6-6 and TRBJ1-2, with D maybe TRBD1 (6 bases). Germline-derived CDR1 and CDR2 are MNHNY and SVGAGI (reference sequence). CDR3 length equals 14 residues. Trimming took 6 bases from V and 4 from J, leaving 15 bases between them. CDR3 amino acids: CASSLAGGGYGYTF. As DNA, the CDR3 is TGTGCCAGCAGCCTCGCGGGGGGCGGCTATGGCTACACCTTC.

The rearrangement links TRBV30 to TRBJ2-1; a weak D match, TRBD2 (5 bases). The V end lost 8 bases, the J end lost 6 bases, and 14 bases lay between the germline ends. The CDR3 has 12 amino acids. The germline gives CDR1 GTSNPN, CDR2 SVGIG (reference sequence). CDR3 nucleotide sequence: TGTGCCCGGACCACAGAGGGCAATGAGCAGTTCTTC. It codes for CARTTEGNEQFF.

The genes are TRBV27 and TRBJ2-1; D possibly matches TRBD1 or TRBD2 (6 bases each). The germline V gene encodes CDR1 MNHEY and CDR2 SMNVEV (reference sequence). This CDR3 comprises 13 residues. V shed 7 bases and J shed 7 bases, with 14 bases lying between them. CDR3 sequence: CASKWGAGNEQFF. The CDR3 DNA reads TGTGCCAGCAAGTGGGGGGCTGGGAATGAGCAGTTCTTC.

The chain joins TRBV4-2 to TRBJ2-1; 8 nucleotides match TRBD2. V gave up 4 bases and J gave up 6 bases; unmatched junction bases: 11. There are 16 residues in the CDR3. CDR1 is LGHNA and CDR2 is YNFKEQ in the germline V gene. CDR3 sequence reads: CASSPQLAVYPNEQFF. DNA for the CDR3: TGTGCCAGCAGCCCTCAACTAGCGGTCTACCCCAATGAGCAGTTCTTC.

The gene calls are TRBV5-1 and TRBJ2-1; 7 bases map to TRBD2. V shed 4 bases, J shed 3 bases, and the junction held 10 bases outside the gene matches. CDR1 and CDR2 (germline): SGHRS, YFSETQ. The CDR3 covers 16 residues. CDR3 in DNA: TGCGCCAGCAGCCCCCTCGGACTAGAAGGCTACAATGAGCAGTTCTTC. Translated: CASSPLGLEGYNEQFF.

This chain links TRBV6-4 with TRBJ2-1; 11 positions match TRBD2. V dropped 3 bases and J dropped 0; count of bases not matched to a gene: 7. In germline, CDR1 is MRHNA, CDR2 SNTAGT. The CDR3 is 18 amino acids. The DNA of the CDR3 is TGTGCCAGCAGTGAATTAGGGACTAGCGGTAGCTCCTACAATGAGCAGTTCTTC. It translates to CASSELGTSGSSYNEQFF.

The gene calls are TRBV5-6 and TRBJ2-7; the match to TRBD1 covers 8 bases. Germline V lookup: CDR1 SGHDT, CDR2 YYEEEE. V gave up 5 bases and J gave up 3 bases; unmatched junction bases: 13. The CDR3 spans 16 residues. The CDR3 DNA follows: TGTGCCAGCAGTCTAAACGCCGGGACAGGCTTCTACGAGCAGTACTTC. Amino acid sequence: CASSLNAGTGFYEQYF. The complete variable domain, with remaining parts taken from reference TRBV5-6 and TRBJ2-7, reads DAGVTQSPTHLIKTRGQQVTLRCSPKSGHDTVSWYQQALGQGPQFIFQYYEEEERQRGNFPDRFSGHQFPNYSSELNVNALLLGDSALYLCASSLNAGTGFYEQYFGPGTRLTVT.

Only a few counts were recorded for this clone. The rearrangement joins TRBV9 to TRBJ1-2; maybe TRBD1 (5 bases). The germline V and J ends were trimmed by 0 bases and 2 bases, with 5 bases remaining between them. There are 13 residues in the CDR3. Looked up from germline, CDR1 is SGDLS and CDR2 is YYNGEE. In nucleotides, the CDR3 is TGTGCCAGCAGCGTAGAGGGGAACTATGGCTACACCTTC. This codes for CASSVEGNYGYTF.

The V call is TRBV4-2, the J call TRBJ2-7; 7 bases are a match to TRBD2. The CDR3 spans 17 residues. Trimming took 1 base from V and 7 from J; bases not matched to a gene: 16. CDR1 LGHNA and CDR2 YNFKEQ come from the germline V gene. DNA of the CDR3: TGTGCCAGCAGCCAAGCACCAAAAGGGCGGGAGAAGGGGGAGCAGTACTTC. Amino acids: CASSQAPKGREKGEQYF.

The J gene is TRBJ2-3, the V gene TRBV7-3; D unresolved. The CDR3 covers 18 residues. V was cut by 5 bases and J by 0 bases, with 21 bases left in between. Per the germline V gene, CDR1 is SGHTA and CDR2 is FQGTGA. The CDR3 sequence is CASSPPMEKNNSTDTQYF. CDR3 sequence (DNA): TGTGCCAGCAGCCCCCCTATGGAAAAGAATAACAGCACAGATACGCAGTATTTT.

This rearrangement joins TRBV19 to TRBJ2-7; 7 nucleotides match TRBD1. Germline-derived CDR1 and CDR2 are LNHDA and SQIVND (reference sequence). The CDR3 extends over 15 amino acids. Trimming at V came to 5 bases and at J to 3 bases, leaving 10 bases not matched to a gene. For the CDR3, the DNA is TGTGCCAGTAGTGTAACAGGGGATGTACTCTACGAGCAGTACTTC. Translated: CASSVTGDVLYEQYF.